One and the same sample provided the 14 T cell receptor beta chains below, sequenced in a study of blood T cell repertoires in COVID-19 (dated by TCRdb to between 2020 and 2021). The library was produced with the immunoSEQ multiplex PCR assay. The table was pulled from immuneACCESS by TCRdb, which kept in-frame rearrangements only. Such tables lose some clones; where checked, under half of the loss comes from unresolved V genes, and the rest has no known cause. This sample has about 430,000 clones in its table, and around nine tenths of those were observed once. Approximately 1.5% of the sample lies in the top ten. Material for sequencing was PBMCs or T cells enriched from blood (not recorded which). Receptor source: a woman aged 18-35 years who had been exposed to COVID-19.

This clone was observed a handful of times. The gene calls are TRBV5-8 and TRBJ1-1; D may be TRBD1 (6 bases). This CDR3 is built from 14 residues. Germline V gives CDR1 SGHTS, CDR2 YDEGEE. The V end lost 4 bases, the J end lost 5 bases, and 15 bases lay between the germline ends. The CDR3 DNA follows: TGTGCCAGCAGCCGGTACACAGGGTCGACTGAAGCTTTCTTT. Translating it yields CASSRYTGSTEAFF.

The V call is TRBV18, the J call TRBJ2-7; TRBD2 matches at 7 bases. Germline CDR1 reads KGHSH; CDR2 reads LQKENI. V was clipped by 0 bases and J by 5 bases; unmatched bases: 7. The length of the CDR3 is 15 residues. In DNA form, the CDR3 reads TGTGCCAGCTCACCACCGGCGGGAGAGGGAAACGAGCAGTACTTC. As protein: CASSPPAGEGNEQYF. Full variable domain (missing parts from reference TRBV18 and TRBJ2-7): NAGVMQNPRHLVRRRGQEARLRCSPMKGHSHVYWYRQLPEEGLKFMVYLQKENIIDESGMPKERFSAEFPKEGPSILRIQQVVRGDSAAYFCASSPPAGEGNEQYFGPGTRLTVT.

The CDR3 is CASRGQGGLNEKLFF. As DNA, the CDR3 is TGTGCCAGTCGGGGACAGGGTGGACTTAATGAAAAACTGTTTTTT. The chain couples TRBV19 to TRBJ1-4; 9 positions match TRBD1. Germline trimming cut 8 bases from V and 4 bases from J; bases unmatched to any gene: 8. The germline gives CDR1 LNHDA, CDR2 SQIVND (reference sequence). The CDR3 is made up of 15 amino acids.

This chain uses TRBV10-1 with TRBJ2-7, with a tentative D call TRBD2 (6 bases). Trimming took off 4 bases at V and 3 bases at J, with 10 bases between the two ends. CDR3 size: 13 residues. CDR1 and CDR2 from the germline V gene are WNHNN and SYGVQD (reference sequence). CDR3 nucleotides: TGCGCCAGCAGTGGCGGGATAGGCTACGAGCAGTACTTC. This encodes CASSGGIGYEQYF.

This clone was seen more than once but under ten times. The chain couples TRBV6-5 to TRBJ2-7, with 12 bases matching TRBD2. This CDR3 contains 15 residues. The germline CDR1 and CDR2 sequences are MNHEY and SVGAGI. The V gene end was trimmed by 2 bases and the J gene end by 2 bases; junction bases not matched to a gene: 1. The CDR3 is CASSYRLAGAYEQYF. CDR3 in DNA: TGTGCCAGCAGTTACAGACTAGCGGGGGCCTACGAGCAGTACTTC.

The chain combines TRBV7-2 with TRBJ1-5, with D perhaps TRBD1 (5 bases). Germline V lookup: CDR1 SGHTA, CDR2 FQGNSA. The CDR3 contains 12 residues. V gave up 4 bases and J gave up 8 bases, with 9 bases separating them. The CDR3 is CASSSGGEPQHF. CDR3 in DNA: TGTGCCAGCAGCTCCGGGGGTGAGCCCCAGCATTTT.

The CDR3, as DNA: TGCGCCAGCAGCCGAACGACACCGATGAACACTGAAGCTTTCTTT. Its protein product is CASSRTTPMNTEAFF. The chain has TRBV4-1 and TRBJ1-1; D is uncertain. There are 15 residues in the CDR3. Trimming cost V 4 bases and J 0 bases, with 12 bases left between them. The germline gives CDR1 MGHRA, CDR2 YSYEKL.

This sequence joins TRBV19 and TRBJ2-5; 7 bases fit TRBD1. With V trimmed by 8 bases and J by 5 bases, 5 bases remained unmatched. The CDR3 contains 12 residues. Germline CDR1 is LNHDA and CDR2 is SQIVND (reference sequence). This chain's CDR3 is CASAYRGETQYF. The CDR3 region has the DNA TGTGCCAGTGCCTACAGGGGTGAGACCCAGTACTTC. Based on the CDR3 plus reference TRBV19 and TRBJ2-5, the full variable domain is DGGITQSPKYLFRKEGQNVTLSCEQNLNHDAMYWYRQDPGQGLRLIYYSQIVNDFQKGDIAEGYSVSREKKESFPLTVTSAQKNPTAFYLCASAYRGETQYFGPGTRLLVL.

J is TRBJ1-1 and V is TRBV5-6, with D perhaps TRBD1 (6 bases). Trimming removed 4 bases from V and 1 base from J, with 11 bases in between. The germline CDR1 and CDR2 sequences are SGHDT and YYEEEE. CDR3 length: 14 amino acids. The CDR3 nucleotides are TGTGCCAGCAGCCGGGCGACAGGGAACACTGAAGCTTTCTTT. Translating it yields CASSRATGNTEAFF.

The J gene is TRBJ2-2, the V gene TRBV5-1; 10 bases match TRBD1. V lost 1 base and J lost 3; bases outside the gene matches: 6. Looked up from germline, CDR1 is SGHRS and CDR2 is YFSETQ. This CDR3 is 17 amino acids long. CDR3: CASSLPGQGIDTGELFF. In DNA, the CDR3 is TGCGCCAGCAGCTTGCCGGGACAGGGGATAGACACCGGGGAGCTGTTTTTT. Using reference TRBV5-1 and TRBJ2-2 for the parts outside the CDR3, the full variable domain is KAGVTQTPRYLIKTRGQQVTLSCSPISGHRSVSWYQQTPGQGLQFLFEYFSETQRNKGNFPGRFSGRQFSNSRSEMNVSTLELGDSALYLCASSLPGQGIDTGELFFGEGSRLTVL.

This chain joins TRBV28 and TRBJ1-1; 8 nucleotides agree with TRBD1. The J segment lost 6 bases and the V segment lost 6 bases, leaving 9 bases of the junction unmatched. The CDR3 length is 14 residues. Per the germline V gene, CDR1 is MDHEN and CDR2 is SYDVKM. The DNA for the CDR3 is TGTGCCAGCAGAATTGGGACAGGAATTGCTGAAGCTTTCTTT. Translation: CASRIGTGIAEAFF.

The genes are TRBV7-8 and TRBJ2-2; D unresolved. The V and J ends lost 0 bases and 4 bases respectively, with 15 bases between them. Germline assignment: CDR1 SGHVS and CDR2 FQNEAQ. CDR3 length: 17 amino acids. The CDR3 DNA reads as TGTGCCAGCAGCTTAGCCATCCTAGGTATCGGCACCGGGGAGCTGTTTTTT. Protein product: CASSLAILGIGTGELFF.

The CDR3 DNA is TGTGCCAGCAGCCAGGGGGGACAGCCCCAGCATTTT. This sequence encodes CASSQGGQPQHF. This chain uses TRBV3-1 (or the pseudogene TRBV3-2) with TRBJ1-5, with D tentatively TRBD1 (5 bases). V was cut by 3 bases and J by 7 bases, with 7 bases left in between. This CDR3 has 12 residues. Germline-derived CDR1 and CDR2 are LGHDT and YNNKEL (reference sequence).

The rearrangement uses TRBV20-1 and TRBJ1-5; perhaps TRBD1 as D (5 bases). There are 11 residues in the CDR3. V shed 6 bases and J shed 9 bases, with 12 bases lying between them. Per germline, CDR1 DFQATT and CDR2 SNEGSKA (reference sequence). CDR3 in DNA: TGCAGTGCCGGCAGGGCCGGGCCCCAGCATTTT. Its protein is CSAGRAGPQHF.